Shown below are 5 T cell receptor beta chains from a single sample sequenced in a study of T cell responses to AZD1222 COVID-19 vaccine. Only in-frame clones appear in the TCRdb table, and some are missing; sequencing was by immunoSEQ multiplex PCR. The sample records tens of thousands of clones, about nine tenths being singletons. The sample in question was peripheral blood, obtained 28 days after the second AZD1222 dose. These receptors came from an adult who received the AZD1222 COVID-19 vaccine.

This sequence joins TRBV30 and TRBJ1-4; no clear D gene. The V end lost 3 bases, the J end lost 5 bases, and 16 bases lay between the germline ends. Germline assignment: CDR1 GTSNPN and CDR2 SVGIG (reference sequence). CDR3 length: 15 residues. CDR3 sequence (DNA): TGTGCCTGGAGCTTTGCTGACCGCCCGAATGAAAAACTGTTTTTT. Encoded protein: CAWSFADRPNEKLFF.

V is TRBV2 and J is TRBJ1-4; D may be TRBD1 (5 bases). V was clipped by 3 bases and J by 7 bases, with 15 bases between them. Germline CDR1 SNHLY, CDR2 FYNNEI. This CDR3 contains 15 residues. CDR3 sequence reads: CASSESSAGGEKLFF. The CDR3 DNA sequence: TGTGCCAGCAGTGAGAGTTCGGCCGGGGGTGAAAAACTGTTTTTT.

This chain connects TRBV24-1 to TRBJ1-5; tentatively, D is TRBD1 (5 bases). CDR3 size: 13 residues. Trimming took 4 bases from V and 5 from J, leaving 8 bases between them. The V gene's germline CDR1 is KGHDR and CDR2 SFDVKD. The CDR3 here is CATSEVGDQPQHF. In DNA, the CDR3 is TGTGCCACCAGTGAGGTGGGGGATCAGCCCCAGCATTTT.

DNA for the CDR3: TGTGCCAGTCGGTCCCGGGACAGGGGCTATGGCTACACCTTC. Translation gives CASRSRDRGYGYTF. V is TRBV19 and J is TRBJ1-2; TRBD1 aligns across 10 bases. This CDR3 contains 14 residues. J lost 4 bases, V lost 8 bases, and 7 bases had no gene match. Germline V gene lookup returns CDR1 LNHDA and CDR2 SQIVND (reference sequence).

The DNA for the CDR3 is TGTGCCAGCAGCCCCGGGACAGGAGACCCCTCCGCCAAAAACATTCAGTACTTC. Its translation: CASSPGTGDPSAKNIQYF. The J gene is TRBJ2-4, the V gene TRBV7-9, with TRBD1 identical over 8 bases. CDR1 SEHNR and CDR2 FQNEAQ come from the germline V gene (reference sequence). This CDR3 region has 18 residues. V shed 5 bases, J shed 1 base, and the junction held 13 bases outside the gene matches.